Listed below are T cell receptor beta chains from one sample, sequenced in a study of blood T cell repertoires in COVID-19. TCRdb keeps only in-frame clones here, not all; method: immunoSEQ multiplex PCR. Here the sample spans some 190,000 clones, approximately 91% being singletons. The material sequenced was peripheral blood. Receptors originate from a middle-aged woman who had recovered from COVID-19. CDR3s include the opening cysteine and the closing phenylalanine or tryptophan. A D gene is named only where the DNA matches it firmly. Clone size appears in some rows only: once, few, many, or a class for an expanded clone.

NA	TRBV27	NA	TRBJ1-2	TGTGCCAGTAGCCCTAAACCCAATGGCTACACCTTC	CASSPKPNGYTF
NA	TRBV3-1/TRBV3-2	once	TRBJ1-4	TGTGCCAGCAGCCAAGAAGGGGTTACGATCAAAAGACTGTTTTTT	CASSQEGVTIKRLFF
NA	TRBV6-2/TRBV6-3	NA	TRBJ2-1	TGTGCCAGCAGTTACGAAGACAGTAATGAGCAGTTCTTC	CASSYEDSNEQFF
TRBD2	TRBV28	NA	TRBJ2-1	TGTGCCAGCCGTCTAGCGGGCACCTACAATGAGCAGTTCTTC	CASRLAGTYNEQFF
NA	TRBV12-3/TRBV12-4	few	TRBJ1-2	TGTGCCAGCAGTTTTCGGAGCTCCTATGGCTACACCTTC	CASSFRSSYGYTF
TRBD1	TRBV11-1	NA	TRBJ1-5	TGTGCCAGCAGCGGGACAGGGAATCAGCCCCAGCATTTT	CASSGTGNQPQHF
TRBD1	TRBV7-2	NA	TRBJ1-5	TGTGCCAGCAGCTTAGTGTGGACAGGGAACAATCAGCCCCAGCATTTT	CASSLVWTGNNQPQHF
NA	TRBV25-1	NA	TRBJ2-1	TGTGCCAGCAGTTCAAGCGAAGCAGACAGGACACTATACAATGAGCAGTTCTTC	CASSSSEADRTLYNEQFF
TRBD1	TRBV28	once	TRBJ2-7	TGTGCCAGCACCCAGGGGGCATACGAGCAGTACTTC	CASTQGAYEQYF
NA	TRBV7-9	NA	TRBJ2-4	TGTGCCAGCAGCTTAGCGGGAGAGGTCAAAAACATTCAGTACTTC	CASSLAGEVKNIQYF
NA	TRBV9	NA	TRBJ1-2	TGTGCCAGCAGCGTAGCTGGGGGGAACTATGGCTACACCTTC	CASSVAGGNYGYTF
NA	TRBV11-2	NA	TRBJ2-3	TGTGCCAGCAGCTTAGATTCTGGGAGTACAGATACGCAGTATTTT	CASSLDSGSTDTQYF
NA	TRBV6-2/TRBV6-3	NA	TRBJ2-5	TGTGCCAGCAGTTACGGGTCGAGCGGCCAAGAGACCCAGTACTTC	CASSYGSSGQETQYF
NA	TRBV4-2	few	TRBJ2-7	TGTGCCAGCAGCCGCGGTAGGGAGACCTACGAGCAGTACTTC	CASSRGRETYEQYF
NA	TRBV11-2	NA	TRBJ1-2	TGTGCCAGCAGCTTAGGAGGGGGTTTCGGTGGCTACACCTTC	CASSLGGGFGGYTF
TRBD2	TRBV7-3	NA	TRBJ2-3	TGTGCCAGTCGCTTATTTGGACTAGTAACAGATACGCAGTATTTT	CASRLFGLVTDTQYF
TRBD2	TRBV19	NA	TRBJ2-5	TGTGCCAGTAGTATAGGGGTAGCGGGGACGTACCAAGAGACCCAGTACTTC	CASSIGVAGTYQETQYF
TRBD2	TRBV11-2	NA	TRBJ2-2	TGTGCCAGCAGCCGACTGGGACTAGCGAACACCGGGGAGCTGTTTTTT	CASSRLGLANTGELFF
NA	TRBV6-4	NA	TRBJ2-3	TGTGCCAGCAGTGAGGCAGGAGGTGTTGTCTCAGATACGCAGTATTTT	CASSEAGGVVSDTQYF
NA	TRBV9	NA	TRBJ1-2	TGTGCCAGCAGCAGTCAGGGTTTAGCTAACTATGGCTACACCTTC	CASSSQGLANYGYTF
TRBD1	TRBV2	NA	TRBJ2-5	TGTGCCAGCAGCCTGGACAGGGGAGGGGAGACCCAGTACTTC	CASSLDRGGETQYF
TRBD1	TRBV4-3	NA	TRBJ1-4	TGCGCCAGCAGCCAAGACCCGGACAGGGGGCTAACTAATGAAAAACTGTTTTTT	CASSQDPDRGLTNEKLFF
NA	TRBV28	NA	TRBJ2-1	TGTGCCAGCAGTTTATTCTCCGTAACTCCACGGGATGAGCAGTTCTTC	CASSLFSVTPRDEQFF
TRBD1	TRBV27	NA	TRBJ1-2	TGTGCCAGCAGTTTATCCGGACAGGGTGGAGGCTACACCTTC	CASSLSGQGGGYTF